These T cell receptor beta chains were read from a single sample in a study of T cell responses to AZD1222 COVID-19 vaccine. Here immunoSEQ multiplex PCR was the method, and the copy in TCRdb shows in-frame clones only, minus some. Found here are approximately 150,000 clones, approximately 90% of them singletons; the top ten hold 1.3% to 1.5%. The sequenced sample was peripheral blood, obtained on day 0 of AZD1222 vaccination. The receptors shown here come from an adult in good health. The CDR3 runs from the conserved cysteine through the conserved F or W. The order of the fields is clone size, V gene, D gene, CDR3 protein. The D gene is left open where the match is weak. Clone size is given for some rows only: seen once, a few or many times, or a class if the clone is expanded.

>-|TRBV6-1|-
CASSERQSYGYTF
>-|TRBV2|TRBD1
CASKGGQVEAFF
>-|TRBV5-4|TRBD1
CASSPGAGTGTYNEQFF
>-|TRBV27|-
CASSPTGLGGYTF
>-|TRBV18|TRBD1
CASSRGQTNTEAFF
>-|TRBV28|TRBD1
CASADRGTGNTIYF
>-|TRBV2|-
CASSSEPGTEAFF
>-|TRBV4-1|-
CASSQGGGPNEKLFF
>-|TRBV6-5|-
CASSGAAAWELFF
>-|TRBV19|TRBD1
CASRDRGSLEAFF
>-|TRBV7-2|-
CASSSSHPYEQYF
>-|TRBV14|-
CASSQEGLVTRLGEQFF
>-|TRBV5-4|-
CASSLRIALKQGGGYTF
>once|TRBV7-8|-
CASSPALQGYSNQPQHF
>once|TRBV2|-
CASIGQLTYEQYF
>-|TRBV14|TRBD2
CASSPGLAGTEQYF
>-|TRBV6-6|TRBD2
CASRRWTAPLLAGGRGEQFF
>-|TRBV5-1|-
CASSLAAGRGLEAFF
>few|TRBV2|-
CASRENRDTSYEQYF
>-|TRBV7-9|-
CASSLVPGEKLFF
>-|TRBV28|TRBD2
CASSLLTSANEQFF
>-|TRBV6-1|TRBD1
CASSVGTGEPILAKNIQYF
>-|TRBV9|-
CASSVAVGPNYGYTF
>few|TRBV15|-
CATSRLAGQHNSYEQYF
>-|TRBV6-6|-
CASSYGRDKRDQPQHF
>-|TRBV7-6|-
CASSLEIGGGSYNSPLHF